These 28 T cell receptor beta chains share one sample of origin, sequenced in a study of blood T cell repertoires in COVID-19. Generated by immunoSEQ multiplex PCR, the TCRdb table keeps only in-frame clones and is missing some. Here the sample spans under 300,000 clones, about 88% being singletons. What was sequenced was peripheral blood. The source of these receptors is a woman aged 40 to 49 who had recovered from COVID-19.

The chain couples TRBV4-1 to TRBJ2-1; 9 nucleotides agree with TRBD2. This CDR3 contains 16 residues. Germline values: CDR1 MGHRA, CDR2 YSYEKL. V was clipped by 1 base and J by 6 bases; unmatched bases: 7. The CDR3 here is CASSQGSGGYVNEQFF. As DNA, the CDR3 is TGCGCCAGCAGCCAAGGGAGCGGGGGGTACGTCAATGAGCAGTTCTTC.

The chain employs TRBV21-1 and TRBJ1-4. TRBV21-1 is designated a pseudogene. This CDR3 has 14 amino acids. The chain's CDR3 is CASIKGGANEKLFF. The CDR3 DNA reads as TGTGCCAGCATCAAGGGGGGGGCTAATGAAAAACTGTTTTTT.

The chain recombines TRBV7-3 with TRBJ2-3; 9 bases agree with TRBD1. This CDR3 has 15 residues. Losses at the gene ends were 3 bases for V and 3 bases for J; bases not matched to a gene: 4. CDR1 and CDR2 from the germline V gene are SGHTA and FQGTGA. The chain's CDR3 is CASSFTGGWTDTQYF. The CDR3 coding sequence is TGTGCCAGCAGCTTCACAGGGGGCTGGACAGATACGCAGTATTTT.

The chain joins TRBV7-9 to TRBJ2-7; 11 bases align to TRBD1. V shed 5 bases, J shed 2 bases, and the junction held 5 bases outside the gene matches. The CDR3 has 15 amino acids. Germline V gene data show CDR1 as SEHNR and CDR2 as FQNEAQ (reference sequence). The CDR3 loop reads CASSVWTGGPYEQYF. The CDR3 DNA follows: TGTGCCAGCAGCGTCTGGACAGGGGGCCCCTACGAGCAGTACTTC.

The chain carries TRBV13 and TRBJ1-1, with 9 bases lining up with TRBD1. Looked up from germline, CDR1 is PRHDT and CDR2 is FYEKMQ (reference sequence). The CDR3 runs to 17 residues. Trimming cost V 7 bases and J 4 bases; bases outside gene matches: 16. The CDR3: CASTPPGTGRFGTEAFF. The CDR3 region has the DNA TGTGCCAGCACCCCGCCCGGGACAGGGAGGTTTGGCACTGAAGCTTTCTTT.

This clone was picked up a small number of times. The CDR3 coding sequence is TGTGCCAGCAGTTCCCGTCCCGGGACAGGGTTCGGCAATCAGCCCCAGCATTTT. Protein: CASSSRPGTGFGNQPQHF. V gene TRBV6-2 or TRBV6-3 combines with J gene TRBJ1-5, with 9 bases that match TRBD1. CDR3 length equals 18 residues. Germline values: CDR1 MNHEY, CDR2 SVGEGT. Trimming cost V 4 bases and J 2 bases; bases outside gene matches: 12.

The gene calls are TRBV11-2 and TRBJ2-5; maybe TRBD2 (7 bases). The CDR3 loop spans 16 amino acids. Between the trimmed V and J ends, which lost 3 bases and 0 bases, there was a span of 14 bases. CDR1 and CDR2 from the germline V gene are SGHAT and FQNNGV. This CDR3 is CASSFRGGDYQETQYF. The CDR3 DNA reads TGTGCCAGCAGCTTCAGGGGAGGGGACTACCAAGAGACCCAGTACTTC. Together with reference TRBV11-2 and TRBJ2-5, the CDR3 gives the full variable domain: EAGVAQSPRYKIIEKRQSVAFWCNPISGHATLYWYQQILGQGPKLLIQFQNNGVVDDSQLPKDRFSAERLKGVDSTLKIQPAKLEDSAVYLCASSFRGGDYQETQYFGPGTRLLVL.

This sequence joins TRBV9 and TRBJ1-2, with a tentative D call TRBD1 (5 bases). Trimming cost V 2 bases and J 2 bases, with 10 bases left between them. The CDR3 consists of 14 residues. The germline V gene has CDR1 SGDLS and CDR2 YYNGEE. DNA for the CDR3: TGTGCCAGCAGCGTCACGACAGAGAACTATGGCTACACCTTC. Translation: CASSVTTENYGYTF.

V is TRBV6-5 and J is TRBJ2-1; 8 nucleotides align to TRBD2. CDR3 size: 14 residues. Germline V gene sequence: CDR1 MNHEY, CDR2 SVGAGI. V lost 6 bases to trimming and J lost 7 bases; unmatched junction nucleotides: 8. This CDR3 is CASRRLAPGNEQFF. For the CDR3, the DNA is TGTGCCAGCAGACGACTAGCGCCGGGTAATGAGCAGTTCTTC.

The V call is TRBV6-1, the J call TRBJ1-6, with TRBD1 identical over 8 bases. Trimming removed 6 bases from V and 6 bases from J; junction bases left unmatched: 7. This CDR3 is built from 15 residues. Germline V CDR1 and CDR2: MNHNS, SASEGT. CDR3 bases: TGTGCCAGCAGCAAAACAGGGGGAAGTAATTCACCCCTCCACTTT. Its protein is CASSKTGGSNSPLHF.

This sequence joins TRBV9 and TRBJ1-1; TRBD1 matches at 7 bases. The germline V gene has CDR1 SGDLS and CDR2 YYNGEE. Trimming cost V 1 base and J 0 bases; bases outside gene matches: 0. This CDR3 spans 14 amino acids. CDR3 sequence reads: CASSVTGVNTEAFF. CDR3 coding DNA: TGTGCCAGCAGCGTAACAGGGGTGAACACTGAAGCTTTCTTT.

V gene TRBV6-5 combines with J gene TRBJ1-2; D might be TRBD1 (5 bases). From germline, CDR1 is MNHEY and CDR2 SVGAGI. CDR3 size: 12 residues. The V gene lost 6 bases and the J gene lost 10 bases, with 15 bases spanning the gap. The CDR3 region is CASSIKGQFYTF. DNA for the CDR3: TGTGCCAGCAGCATAAAAGGACAATTCTACACCTTC.

This clone was observed once. This chain uses TRBV30 with TRBJ1-2; D call uncertain. Germline V CDR1 and CDR2: GTSNPN, SVGIG (reference sequence). V was cut by 4 bases and J by 3 bases, with 12 bases left in between. This CDR3 is built from 13 residues. CDR3 protein: CAWTTSPDYGYTF. The CDR3 region has the DNA TGTGCCTGGACAACTAGCCCGGACTATGGCTACACCTTC.

The V and J genes are TRBV6-4 and TRBJ2-1; D gene unclear. Germline CDR1 is MRHNA and CDR2 is SNTAGT. Trimming took off 6 bases at V and 5 bases at J, with 11 bases between the two ends. This CDR3 has 13 residues. The CDR3 DNA reads as TGTGCCAGCAGCGTAAACACCAACAATGAGCAGTTCTTC. As protein: CASSVNTNNEQFF.

V and J are TRBV5-4 and TRBJ2-7, with 14 bases aligning to TRBD2. The CDR3 runs to 17 residues. Looked up from germline, CDR1 is SGHNT and CDR2 is YYREEE (reference sequence). The V gene end was trimmed by 4 bases and the J gene end by 3 bases; junction bases not matched to a gene: 9. CDR3 sequence reads: CASSRAGTSGSSYEQYF. The DNA for the CDR3 is TGTGCCAGCAGCAGGGCCGGGACTAGCGGGAGTAGCTACGAGCAGTACTTC.

The chain joins TRBV29-1 to TRBJ2-2, with D tentatively TRBD2 (5 bases). V was trimmed by 5 bases and J by 5 bases, leaving 6 bases between them. CDR3 length: 11 amino acids. Germline V gene sequence: CDR1 SQVTM, CDR2 ANQGSEA. CDR3 in amino acids: CSVQRTGELFF. CDR3 DNA sequence: TGCAGCGTTCAGCGGACCGGGGAGCTGTTTTTT.

The chain is built from TRBV3-1 (or the pseudogene TRBV3-2) and TRBJ1-4; tentative D call: TRBD1 (5 bases). The CDR3 covers 15 residues. Germline V gene lookup returns CDR1 LGHDT and CDR2 YNNKEL (reference sequence). V gave up 4 bases and J gave up 1 base, with 10 bases separating them. For the CDR3, the DNA is TGTGCCAGCAGCCCTCAGGGTTTAACTAATGAAAAACTGTTTTTT. Amino acids: CASSPQGLTNEKLFF.

The V and J genes are TRBV6-1 and TRBJ2-1; 7 bases align to TRBD2. The CDR3 is 16 residues long. Germline V gene data show CDR1 as MNHNS and CDR2 as SASEGT. The V and J ends lost 3 bases and 0 bases, in that order; junction bases with no gene match: 5. DNA of the CDR3: TGTGCCAGCAGTGATACTAGCGAGAGCTCCTACAATGAGCAGTTCTTC. Protein product: CASSDTSESSYNEQFF.

This clone has just one count. The chain has TRBV14 and TRBJ1-1; possible D gene TRBD1, 5 bases. The germline V gene encodes CDR1 SGHDN and CDR2 FVKESK. This CDR3 comprises 13 residues. V shed 4 bases and J shed 1 base, with 7 bases lying between them. The CDR3 is CASSPGQNTEAFF. The CDR3 DNA reads as TGTGCCAGCAGCCCCGGACAGAACACTGAAGCTTTCTTT.

Concerning this clone: The same CDR3 is also encoded by other DNA sequences in this sample. The CDR3 here is CASSPSPGGNQPQHF. CDR3 DNA: TGCGCCAGCAGCCCCAGTCCCGGGGGTAATCAGCCCCAGCATTTT. This chain joins TRBV5-1 and TRBJ1-5, with D possibly TRBD1 on 5 matching bases. Germline V gene data show CDR1 as SGHRS and CDR2 as YFSETQ. The CDR3 contains 15 residues. The V end was cut by 4 bases, the J end by 4 bases, with 15 bases between.

This sequence joins TRBV19 and TRBJ2-2; the D gene is possibly TRBD2 (6 bases). V dropped 3 bases and J dropped 8 bases, with 16 bases sitting between them. CDR3 size: 15 residues. Germline CDR1 and CDR2: LNHDA and SQIVND (reference sequence). CDR3 sequence reads: CASSIGGASTGELFF. Written as DNA, the CDR3 is TGTGCCAGTAGTATCGGAGGGGCTAGTACTGGGGAGCTGTTTTTT.

This clone has just one count. This sequence joins TRBV7-8 and TRBJ1-3; D gene ambiguous. The CDR3 length is 16 residues. From germline, CDR1 is SGHVS and CDR2 FQNEAQ. V was trimmed by 5 bases and J by 0 bases, leaving 14 bases between them. CDR3 sequence (DNA): TGTGCCAGCAGCCCAGCGGGCGCAACCTCTGGAAACACCATATATTTT. Translating gives CASSPAGATSGNTIYF.

This chain joins TRBV4-1 and TRBJ2-1, with 8 bases that match TRBD2. This CDR3 is built from 20 residues. The V gene end was trimmed by 0 bases and the J gene end by 0 bases; junction bases not matched to a gene: 13. From germline, CDR1 is MGHRA and CDR2 YSYEKL. CDR3 coding DNA: TGCGCCAGCAGCCAAGACGGGACTAGATCGATCTACCCCTCCTACAATGAGCAGTTCTTC. Protein product: CASSQDGTRSIYPSYNEQFF.

The V call is TRBV7-2, the J call TRBJ1-6, with D uncertain. This CDR3 has 14 residues. V lost 4 bases and J 4 bases, leaving 8 bases between the germline ends. CDR1 and CDR2 from the germline V gene are SGHTA and FQGNSA. The CDR3 is CASSSSEYNSPLHF. The CDR3 DNA reads TGTGCCAGCAGCTCCAGCGAGTATAATTCACCCCTCCACTTT.

This clone showed up just once. This chain links TRBV7-2 with TRBJ1-6; the match to TRBD1 covers 7 bases. CDR3 length: 14 amino acids. Germline V gives CDR1 SGHTA, CDR2 FQGNSA. With 5 bases clipped from V and 7 bases from J, the junction kept 5 bases outside the gene matches. CDR3 sequence (DNA): TGTGCCAGCAGCCAAACAGGGGAAAATTCACCCCTCCACTTT. Residues: CASSQTGENSPLHF.

This chain links TRBV28 with TRBJ1-6; possible D gene TRBD1, 5 bases. Germline CDR1 reads MDHEN; CDR2 reads SYDVKM. V was trimmed by 6 bases and J by 10 bases, leaving 13 bases between them. This CDR3 has 13 amino acids. The CDR3 DNA reads TGTGCCAGCAGGGGGGAGGGATCCTCACCCCTCCACTTT. Translation: CASRGEGSSPLHF.

The V gene is TRBV28, the J gene TRBJ1-5, with a possible D match to TRBD1 (5 bases). Germline V gene data show CDR1 as MDHEN and CDR2 as SYDVKM. Trimming removed 1 base from V and 6 bases from J, with 10 bases in between. The CDR3 is 14 residues long. CDR3 in DNA: TGTGCCAGCAGTTTATCAGGGTTGGGTCAGCCCCAGCATTTT. Amino acids: CASSLSGLGQPQHF.

The chain joins TRBV28 to TRBJ2-5, with 7 bases matching TRBD1. This CDR3 is 14 amino acids long. Germline trimming cut 5 bases from V and 5 bases from J; bases unmatched to any gene: 8. Germline lookup yields CDR1 MDHEN and CDR2 SYDVKM. For the CDR3, the DNA is TGTGCCAGCAGTGTAAAGGGGGCGCGGGAGACCCAGTACTTC. Residues: CASSVKGARETQYF.